This entry lists 15 T cell receptor beta chains sequenced from one sample in a study of CD8+ T cells in alopecia areata. The sample's treatment: oral pan-JAK inhibitor, 5-10 mg twice daily. Extracted RNA was reverse transcribed, and the resulting cDNA served as sequencing template. The method was immunoSEQ multiplex PCR; TCRdb's version includes in-frame clones alone and lacks a portion of them. There are about 210,000 clones in the sample; more than 45% occur only once, and 1.6% lies in the top ten. Sequenced material: CD4+ T cells sorted from blood, taken at week 4, from a patient treated with tofacitinib. The receptors come from a human donor with alopecia areata.

This clone was recorded a few times. The V gene is TRBV7-3, the J gene TRBJ2-1, with 7 positions matching TRBD2. This CDR3 is built from 13 residues. Trimming took 1 base from V and 10 from J; bases not matched to a gene: 4. Germline assignment: CDR1 SGHTA and CDR2 FQGTGA. The CDR3 nucleotides read TGTGCCAGCAGCTTAAGTCCCGGGGGGGAGCAGTTCTTC. It codes for CASSLSPGGEQFF.

This sequence joins TRBV12-5 and TRBJ2-3, with D hard to call. CDR1 is LGHNT and CDR2 is FRNRAP in the germline V gene. This CDR3 comprises 13 residues. V shed 6 bases and J shed 3 bases, with 10 bases lying between them. The CDR3 nucleotides are TGTGCTAGTGGCCCTAGACCTACAGATACGCAGTATTTT. Translation gives CASGPRPTDTQYF.

The chain is built from TRBV4-3 and TRBJ2-2, with TRBD1 matching 9 bases. CDR3 length: 15 residues. After removal of 4 bases from V and 4 bases from J, the junction contained 4 bases not matched to a gene. The V gene's germline CDR1 is LGHNA and CDR2 YSLEER. The CDR3 DNA reads as TGCGCCAGCAGCCGCCGGACAGGGGTCACCGGGGAGCTGTTTTTT. It yields the protein CASSRRTGVTGELFF.

V gene TRBV9 combines with J gene TRBJ1-2; a weak D match, TRBD1 (5 bases). Germline V gene lookup returns CDR1 SGDLS and CDR2 YYNGEE. Trimming removed 4 bases at V and 6 bases at J, with 19 bases between. CDR3 length equals 15 residues. For the CDR3, the DNA is TGTGCCAGCAGCTCCCCCCGAGGGGCAGGGAATGGCTACACCTTC. This encodes CASSSPRGAGNGYTF.

This clone was recorded a few times. The rearrangement uses TRBV15 and TRBJ2-3; 8 bases agree with TRBD2. V gave up 1 base and J gave up 9 bases; unmatched junction bases: 9. Germline values: CDR1 LNHNV, CDR2 YYDKDF (reference sequence). The CDR3 sequence is 15 residues long. CDR3 DNA: TGTGCCACCAGCAGAGGAGGACTAGCAGAGTTAACGCAGTATTTT. It encodes CATSRGGLAELTQYF.

This clone was counted between two and nine times. V is TRBV6-1 and J is TRBJ1-6; unclear D gene. Germline CDR1 and CDR2: MNHNS and SASEGT. Between the trimmed V and J ends, which lost 6 bases and 3 bases, there was a span of 3 bases. The CDR3 has 12 residues. CDR3 loop: CASRLYNSPLHF. CDR3 nucleotides: TGTGCCAGCAGACTCTATAATTCACCCCTCCACTTT.

The gene calls are TRBV4-3 and TRBJ2-3; 7 bases match TRBD2. The CDR3 runs to 16 residues. J lost 1 base, V lost 4 bases, and 8 bases had no gene match. In germline, CDR1 is LGHNA, CDR2 YSLEER. In DNA form, the CDR3 reads TGCGCCAGCAGCCTCCTAAGGACTAGTGGCACAGATACGCAGTATTTT. Its protein product is CASSLLRTSGTDTQYF.

This clone was counted only a few times. This same CDR3 is encoded by further DNA sequences in the sample. This chain joins TRBV29-1 and TRBJ2-7, with 10 bases fitting TRBD2. The J segment lost 1 base and the V segment lost 3 bases, leaving 3 bases of the junction unmatched. Germline CDR1 SQVTM, CDR2 ANQGSEA. The CDR3 extends over 14 amino acids. This CDR3 is CSVELAGVSYEQYF. CDR3 DNA sequence: TGCAGCGTTGAGCTAGCGGGGGTTTCCTACGAGCAGTACTTC.

The chain joins TRBV6-1 to TRBJ1-2; the match to TRBD1 covers 10 bases. The junction had 5 bases not matched to a gene; V was cut back by 5 bases and J by 2 bases. The CDR3 runs to 15 residues. CDR1 and CDR2 from the germline V gene are MNHNS and SASEGT. The CDR3 is CASSLPGQGNYGYTF. The CDR3 bases are TGTGCCAGCAGTCTACCGGGACAGGGGAACTATGGCTACACCTTC.

About this clone itself: The junction and the germline gene differ at one end; a read error may be behind it. V is TRBV29-1 and J is TRBJ1-2; D is possibly TRBD1 (5 bases). Per germline, CDR1 SQVTM and CDR2 ANQGSEA. The CDR3 sequence is 14 residues long. CDR3 sequence (DNA): TGCAGCATTGAAGGATTGGGGACCAACTATGGCTACACCTTC. It encodes CSIEGLGTNYGYTF.

The chain has TRBV5-1 and TRBJ2-2; a possible D gene is TRBD1 (6 bases). The CDR3 consists of 15 residues. Germline V gene sequence: CDR1 SGHRS, CDR2 YFSETQ. V was shortened by 4 bases and J by 4 bases, with 14 bases between the two germline ends. The CDR3 DNA reads as TGCGCCAGCAGCGGTCCGGGACAACTCACCGGGGAGCTGTTTTTT. Its protein product is CASSGPGQLTGELFF.

A few counts support this clone. The V and J genes are TRBV4-3 and TRBJ1-2, with TRBD1 as a possible D gene (6 bases). Trimming stripped 0 bases from V and 13 bases from J, with 15 bases between. The CDR3 consists of 13 residues. Germline CDR1 reads LGHNA; CDR2 reads YSLEER. The CDR3 DNA is TGCGCCAGCAGCCAAGATACGGGGCAGGGGAGCACCTTC. Amino acids: CASSQDTGQGSTF.

This chain connects TRBV15 to TRBJ2-7; TRBD1 agrees at 10 bases. V dropped 6 bases and J dropped 6; count of bases not matched to a gene: 8. The length of the CDR3 is 14 residues. Germline V gives CDR1 LNHNV, CDR2 YYDKDF (reference sequence). The CDR3 DNA reads as TGTGCCACCAGACCGGGTGACAGGGGGCTCGAGCAGTACTTC. Protein sequence: CATRPGDRGLEQYF.

The V gene is TRBV2, the J gene TRBJ1-4; D is uncertain. V lost 6 bases to trimming and J lost 8 bases, with 7 bases between them. The germline gives CDR1 SNHLY, CDR2 FYNNEI. This CDR3 has 11 amino acids. CDR3 DNA sequence: TGTGCCAGCAGAAATCGGGAAAAACTGTTTTTT. Its translation is CASRNREKLFF.

J is TRBJ2-1 and V is TRBV2; TRBD2 might be the D (5 bases). Germline loops: CDR1 SNHLY, CDR2 FYNNEI. The CDR3 contains 20 residues. Trimming left V 0 bases short and J 12 bases short, with 33 bases between. CDR3 bases: TGTGCCAGCAGTGAAGCTAGGAGTGTTGTGTCGGGATCCTACAATGATGGGCAGTTCTTC. This translates into CASSEARSVVSGSYNDGQFF. Variable domain in full (rest from reference TRBV2 and TRBJ2-1): EPEVTQTPSHQVTQMGQEVILRCVPISNHLYFYWYRQILGQKVEFLVSFYNNEISEKSEIFDDQFSVERPDGSNFTLKIRSTKLEDSAMYFCASSEARSVVSGSYNDGQFFGPGTRLTVL.